What follows describes a single T cell receptor beta chain. Its specificity is unknown. A multiplex PCR was run with 60 Vbeta primers and 13 Jbeta primers. The method was immunoSEQ multiplex PCR; TCRdb's version includes in-frame clones alone and lacks a portion of them. This table has 300,000 or so clones, about four fifths appearing once. These data come from a study of cytomegalovirus exposure and HLA in healthy donors. About the study: Earlier work reported around 110 million unique TCR beta sequences from about 179 million T cells. The study, taken as a whole, reports: Later work showed greater clonal expansion in HLA-associated TCR beta chains than in equally common others.

V lost 2 bases and J lost 0, with 8 bases in between. This CDR3 is 14 amino acids long. Germline V gene data show CDR1 as SGDLS and CDR2 as YYNGEE. The receptor comes from a woman aged 40 to 49 in good health and CMV-seropositive. The gene calls are TRBV9 and TRBJ1-2; tentatively, D is TRBD1 (5 bases). Source material: PBMCs. DNA of the CDR3: TGTGCCAGCAGCGTGGACACCTCTAACTATGGCTACACCTTC. Its protein product is CASSVDTSNYGYTF.